Listed below are T cell receptor beta chains from one sample, sequenced in a study of control samples from healthy donors and cancer patients. Method: immunoSEQ multiplex PCR; TCRdb's copy keeps in-frame clones and lacks some. Of 400,000 to 500,000 clones listed, roughly 90% are singletons. Source material: PBMCs. These receptors originate from a man between 40 and 49 years old with head and neck cancer. The conserved cysteine and the conserved F or W are not part of the CDR3 here.

v_call: TRBV27
cdr3_length: 13
j_call: TRBJ2-7
cdr3_aa: ASSATGWGAYEQY

v_call: TRBV11-2
cdr3_length: 14
j_call: TRBJ2-2
cdr3_aa: ASSLEQSPTIGELF

v_call: TRBV27
cdr3_length: 10
j_call: TRBJ1-1
cdr3_aa: ASSGQGAEAF

v_call: TRBV7-9
cdr3_length: 12
j_call: TRBJ2-1
cdr3_aa: ASSSLAIITEQF

v_call: TRBV27
cdr3_length: 11
j_call: TRBJ1-1
cdr3_aa: ASSLFGVTEAF

v_call: TRBV29-1
cdr3_length: 12
j_call: TRBJ1-1
cdr3_aa: SVNRANSGTEAF

v_call: TRBV19
cdr3_length: 15
j_call: TRBJ2-4
cdr3_aa: ASSIGTSGTAKNIQY

v_call: TRBV10-3
cdr3_length: 14
j_call: TRBJ2-6
cdr3_aa: AINPGKETGANVLT

v_call: TRBV5-8
cdr3_length: 12
j_call: TRBJ1-4
cdr3_aa: ASSTGTGVEKLF

v_call: TRBV27
cdr3_length: 15
j_call: TRBJ2-1
cdr3_aa: ASSLRRDNRPGNEQF

v_call: TRBV19
cdr3_length: 12
j_call: TRBJ1-2
cdr3_aa: ASSIPRYGAGYT

v_call: TRBV7-3
cdr3_length: 14
j_call: TRBJ2-1
cdr3_aa: ASSSPAAGGGNEQF

v_call: TRBV5-4
cdr3_length: 15
j_call: TRBJ1-1
cdr3_aa: ASSMDEKLRLNTEAF

v_call: TRBV5-5
cdr3_length: 14
j_call: TRBJ2-7
cdr3_aa: ASSLGPGSGSYEQY

v_call: TRBV5-6
cdr3_length: 10
j_call: TRBJ2-7
cdr3_aa: ASSRGLAEQY

v_call: TRBV28
cdr3_length: 9
j_call: TRBJ1-2
cdr3_aa: ASSTQVGYT

v_call: TRBV27
cdr3_length: 15
j_call: TRBJ2-6
cdr3_aa: ASKRTGGFSGANVLT

v_call: TRBV6-1
cdr3_length: 14
j_call: TRBJ2-3
cdr3_aa: ASSEVGRSGTDTQY

v_call: TRBV4-2
cdr3_length: 13
j_call: TRBJ1-2
cdr3_aa: ASSQETGHTMGYT

v_call: TRBV5-1
cdr3_length: 12
j_call: TRBJ1-1
cdr3_aa: ASSPGRRDTEAF

v_call: TRBV28
cdr3_length: 13
j_call: TRBJ1-2
cdr3_aa: ASSFPLSGVYGYT

v_call: TRBV30
cdr3_length: 10
j_call: TRBJ1-1
cdr3_aa: AWSVTGLEAF

v_call: TRBV28
cdr3_length: 10
j_call: TRBJ2-3
cdr3_aa: ASSLLQDTQY

v_call: TRBV19
cdr3_length: 14
j_call: TRBJ2-1
cdr3_aa: ASNWGTGGHYNEQF

v_call: TRBV6-6
cdr3_length: 13
j_call: TRBJ1-2
cdr3_aa: ASSYERNANYGYT

v_call: TRBV10-3
cdr3_length: 14
j_call: TRBJ2-6
cdr3_aa: AIGGTEYSGANVLT

v_call: TRBV5-1
cdr3_length: 15
j_call: TRBJ2-6
cdr3_aa: ASSLWSTGSGANVLT

v_call: TRBV27
cdr3_length: 17
j_call: TRBJ2-1
cdr3_aa: ASSLKGTSGRGAYNEQF

v_call: TRBV29-1
cdr3_length: 12
j_call: TRBJ2-1
cdr3_aa: SVGTSGSRNEQF

v_call: TRBV12-3/TRBV12-4
cdr3_length: 11
j_call: TRBJ2-7
cdr3_aa: ASSLGTSYEQY

v_call: TRBV30
cdr3_length: 12
j_call: TRBJ1-1
cdr3_aa: AWSGGYMNTEAF

v_call: TRBV6-1
cdr3_length: 11
j_call: TRBJ2-7
cdr3_aa: ASSDGLVYEQY

v_call: TRBV11-2
cdr3_length: 13
j_call: TRBJ1-3
cdr3_aa: ASSSSIPSGNTIY

v_call: TRBV7-3
cdr3_length: 13
j_call: TRBJ2-3
cdr3_aa: ASSLGLGGSDTQY

v_call: TRBV9
cdr3_length: 17
j_call: TRBJ2-3
cdr3_aa: ASSSSPATDRAGTDTQY

v_call: TRBV24-1
cdr3_length: 16
j_call: TRBJ1-3
cdr3_aa: ATSDSRDRGGIGNTIY

v_call: TRBV5-6
cdr3_length: 11
j_call: TRBJ1-1
cdr3_aa: ASSYDPNTEAF

v_call: TRBV29-1
cdr3_length: 8
j_call: TRBJ1-1
cdr3_aa: SVANQNAF

v_call: TRBV7-2
cdr3_length: 14
j_call: TRBJ2-2
cdr3_aa: ASSLGQGSFTGELF

v_call: TRBV6-5
cdr3_length: 10
j_call: TRBJ1-2
cdr3_aa: ATRGGLGGYT

v_call: TRBV11-1
cdr3_length: 14
j_call: TRBJ1-1
cdr3_aa: ASSPKQERGNTEAF